This T cell receptor (beta chain) was profiled in a study of T cell responses to AZD1222 COVID-19 vaccine. Whole-study context: Second-dose intervals near 4 or 12 weeks were combined. Findings and limits, study-wide: Nearly half of spike-specific TCRs reportedly target unmutated variant regions. At baseline, seropositivity was found in only a handful of AZD1222 recipients.

Method: immunoSEQ multiplex PCR; TCRdb's copy keeps in-frame clones and lacks some. The sample contains more than 95,000 clones, roughly 91% of which appear only once. With 5 bases removed from V and 5 bases from J, the gap between germline ends came to 15 bases. Germline V gives CDR1 MNHEY, CDR2 SMNVEV (reference sequence). CDR3 size: 14 residues. Regarding this clone: Its antigen is unidentified.

The specimen was peripheral blood, collected on day 0 of AZD1222 vaccination. This receptor was taken from an adult in good health. The chain has TRBV27 and TRBJ2-5, with D perhaps TRBD2 (7 bases). The CDR3 here is CASSPRRGGETQYF. In nucleotides, the CDR3 is TGTGCCAGCAGTCCCCGAAGGGGGGGGGAGACCCAGTACTTC.